This T cell receptor beta chain derives from a study of CD8+ T cells in alopecia areata. Overall study results and limits: Compared with normal scalp, lesional scalp had higher clonality and more expanded CD8+ clones.

Trimming took 6 bases from V and 2 from J, leaving 14 bases between them. The CDR3 consists of 15 residues. CDR1 is SEHNR and CDR2 is FQNEAQ in the germline V gene (reference sequence). Once RNA had been extracted, it was reverse transcribed into cDNA to act as the sequencing template. Data came from immunoSEQ multiplex PCR; TCRdb stores just in-frame clones and leaves some out. The data show a few hundred thousand clones, under 40% seen once. The sample's treatment: oral pan-JAK inhibitor, 5-10 mg twice daily. As to this clone: Its antigen remains unidentified.

The sequenced sample was CD4+ T cells sorted from blood, obtained around week 34, from a patient treated with tofacitinib. The receptor comes from a human donor with alopecia areata. The chain uses TRBV7-9 and TRBJ2-1; D may be TRBD2 (7 bases). The CDR3 region has the DNA TGTGCCAGCAGAATAGGAGGGGGGGCCTACAATGAGCAGTTCTTC. Encoded protein: CASRIGGGAYNEQFF.